This is a list of T cell receptor beta chains from one sample in a study of blood T cell repertoires in COVID-19. Profiled with immunoSEQ multiplex PCR; TCRdb holds only in-frame clones, not every one. This sample carries roughly 170,000 clones, 79% of them seen once, and the ten largest clones take more than 6.5%. The source material was peripheral blood. These receptors came from a woman aged 55-70 years with COVID-19, enrolled during active disease. Each CDR3 is given without its conserved first and last residue.

CDR3 length,V gene,CDR3 protein
13,TRBV30,AWSVTGSSYNEQF
17,TRBV21-1,ASSKGVRAGGPQHEEQY
13,TRBV28,ASSSPAGGGNTIY
11,TRBV3-1/TRBV3-2,ASSQIQNEKLF
11,TRBV12-3/TRBV12-4,ASSSQGDTEAF
13,TRBV3-1/TRBV3-2,ASSQEAGGVNTQY
17,TRBV9,ASSVNKLAGGLYTGELF
13,TRBV19,ASSAEGGNGQPQH
13,TRBV16,ASSQLRGREMGYT
13,TRBV4-1,ASSQVSGGLGPQH
12,TRBV6-2/TRBV6-3,ASSYGSSLKTQY
13,TRBV19,ASSMSRGLRDEQF
13,TRBV28,ATGGGAINTGELF
13,TRBV5-1,ASLPGTGFSGELF
13,TRBV18,ASSPSGGATDTQY
12,TRBV5-1,ASSLMGQNYGYT
15,TRBV3-1/TRBV3-2,ASSPWTSGAAYNEQF
15,TRBV7-2,ASSHDPIGGLLETQY
12,TRBV7-9,ASSFRTVDGELF
13,TRBV6-5,ASGQTSGHTDTQY
14,TRBV7-2,ASSPRLAGANNEQF
12,TRBV30,AWSVLADYNEQF
12,TRBV3-1/TRBV3-2,ASSQVGSNYGYT
15,TRBV9,ASSPPTSGRNTGELF
14,TRBV7-2,ASSSLVLRPDNEQF
15,TRBV6-4,ASSREGTPLLYNEQF
11,TRBV3-1/TRBV3-2,ASLGGGSGELF
12,TRBV5-1,ASSLLIETDTQY
12,TRBV5-1,ASSLGLAYNEQF
13,TRBV11-1,ASSARGHYQETQY
13,TRBV28,ASSLGTGNYNEQF
12,TRBV5-5,ASSHLPGKETQY
13,TRBV20-1,SASRPGQGIYEQY
10,TRBV24-1,ATSFSGETQY
14,TRBV5-4,ASSLAGTGPQEAQY
13,TRBV27,ASTSHGTLQETQY
15,TRBV5-1,ASSLGTSGTQAGELF
14,TRBV3-1/TRBV3-2,ASSQDLGTGTDTQY
13,TRBV19,ASRIIAGNTGELF
12,TRBV19,ASQNRGPGETQY